This T cell receptor (beta chain) is drawn from a study of cytomegalovirus exposure and HLA in healthy donors (dated by TCRdb to about 2017). In the study overall: According to an earlier analysis of several hundred of the donors, about 179 million T cells yielded 120 million or so unique TCR beta sequences and approximately 300 Gb of sequence data. In a later analysis, previously published TCR beta repertoires from 600 to 850 donors were re-analyzed and high-resolution HLA genotyping was added so that TCR occurrence patterns could be studied. To predict cytomegalovirus infection status, the study brought together high-throughput TCR immunosequencing, statistical association of individual TCRs with disease status, and machine learning. Typing coverage varied by locus: roughly 620-640 donors for A, B, C, DRB1 and DQB1; roughly 510 for DQA1; over 600 for DPA1; about 450 for DPB1. Alongside the repertoire data, information on donor age, sex, ethnicity and CMV serostatus was compiled. Because of strong linkage in the cohort, roughly five DR-DQ haplotypes were treated as single units for association and clustering. Among some 400 genotyped donors of the cohort, an average of approximately 200,000 unique TCR beta nucleotide sequences was sequenced per donor, of which about 20% were non-productive. An earlier analysis of several hundred of the donors applied high-throughput TCR beta sequencing to assess whether each TCR beta V gene segment acted as functional or pseudogenic. The study used immunosequencing to profile the T cell repertoires of several hundred subjects and linked those repertoires to cytomegalovirus serostatus. The aim of the study was to test whether cataloging public T cell receptors could identify signatures of past pathogen exposure. Besides the first cohort of 550 to 750 subjects, a separate validation cohort made up of roughly 130 different subjects was used. The later analysis used no new phenotypic data to find candidate immune exposures, relying instead on TCR beta sequences and their occurrence across donors. All discovery cohort repertoires had been generated using a single sequencing platform. Genome-wide SNP genotypes for about 65% of the roughly 700 donors were used in a later genetic analysis, which treated that subset as a discovery cohort. An early release that covered several hundred HLA-typed donors contained about 290 gigabases of sequencing data and 65 million to 100 million unique TCR sequences. Of the roughly 430 genotyped donors, 65% to 90% fell in the genetic ancestry cluster associated with self-reported Caucasian donors. Class I and class II HLA loci were covered by the typing at four-digit resolution.

What the authors observed across the whole study: A group of highly shared sequence variants was considered likely to be a technical artifact of the sequencing pipeline. In a later analysis, the rate of TCR association differed among HLA loci, with DRB1 alleles having the most associated TCRs and HLA-C alleles having the fewest. According to a later genetic analysis, donors in an Asian-associated ancestry cluster had fewer N-insertions in productive TCRs than the roughly 670-donor mean. Some IMGT-functional V segments, including TRBV6-2 and TRBV6-3, could not be distinguished by the 87-base-pair reads and were therefore excluded. A few of the identified cytomegalovirus-associated TCR beta chains were confirmed in vitro to be specific for cytomegalovirus antigens. A later genetic analysis associated a missense DCLRE1C variant with V-gene and J-gene trimming of TCR beta chains, and an independent cohort replicated the association. Assigning TCR associations to individual alleles was difficult when HLA alleles, especially DR and DQ, strongly co-occurred. A later analysis found that HLA-associated TCR beta chains were more clonally expanded and had lower generation probabilities than equally common non-associated chains. For the cohort, immune exposure information was limited to CMV serostatus. Specific HLA alleles were associated with more than 15,000 TCR beta sequences at a false discovery rate of 0.05 in a later analysis. Correlated functional status among segregating V segments might reflect linkage disequilibrium, but an unknown experimental factor could not be ruled out. A later analysis reported that several top co-occurrence clusters appeared linked to parvovirus B19, influenza, CMV and Epstein-Barr virus. A further reported finding was that TCR beta sequences accurately predicted the HLA-A and HLA-B alleles for most subjects in the first cohort. In an earlier analysis of about 600 of the donors, most TCR beta V segments appeared in productive rearrangements about 87% or about 30% of the time, broadly matching IMGT annotations. This cohort had only TCR beta chains sequenced, and the lack of alpha or paired-chain data limited which features could be detected. Sequencing depth was assumed to be roughly uniform across donors in the presence/absence analyses, though that assumption may not hold. Some 16 rarely observed V segments, including chromosome 9 orphons, were excluded from the earlier analysis of several hundred of the donors because counts were too low. The study gave a list of about 150 TCR beta chains associated with cytomegalovirus. Most CMV-associated TCR beta chains appeared to be HLA-restricted in a later analysis, and the HLA associations seemed to be driven largely by CMV exposure. Because some donors lacked HLA typing at each locus, the association tests relied only on the typed subset. Most TCR sequences were observed very rarely across donors, whereas some public TCRs were present in many individuals. In both the original and validation cohorts, the classifier was reported to diagnose cytomegalovirus status with high specificity and sensitivity. It was suggested by the authors that the approach could potentially be generalized to other disease states and immunological phenotypes.

Inclusive of the bounding cysteine and phenylalanine, the CDR3 is 14 residues long. Of all the DNA, just the CDR3 is kept, 42 bases in frame from base 1. Cut back by 6 bases and 4 bases, the V and J ends lie 13 bases apart. The germline V gene (reference sequence) gives CDR1 as MNHEY and CDR2 as SMNVEV. The receptor library was made with the immunoSEQ multiplex PCR assay. For the multiplex PCR, a mixture combining 60 forward primers for TCR Vbeta segments and 13 reverse primers for TCR Jbeta segments was used. Amplification of the CDR3 region of rearranged TCR beta genes was performed with a multiplex PCR assay on genomic DNA. The amplified TCR beta libraries were sequenced on the Illumina HiSeq System as 87-base-pair reads. For the original study's pipeline: A later analysis counted tens of millions of unique TCR beta chains across the 666 repertoires, and some 11 million of these chains were shared by at least two donors. Raw reads were error-corrected and collapsed into unique sequences by a nearest-neighbor algorithm in which closely related sequences were merged to remove PCR and sequencing errors. Alignment of CDR3 sequences to IMGT reference sequences was used to assign V, D and J gene segments. For a sequence to be retained, at least a six-nucleotide match to both a V gene segment and a J gene segment was required. A rearrangement was called productive if the CDR3 had no stop codons and remained in frame with V and J, and every other rearrangement was called non-productive. Following IMGT convention, CDR3 was defined as the stretch from the second conserved V-encoded cysteine to the conserved J-encoded phenylalanine. The earlier analysis of fewer than 750 of the donors excluded sequences that lacked an unambiguous match to a single V gene segment. An earlier analysis of under 750 of the donors called V segments functional above 56.7% productive rearrangements and segregating when the between-donor standard deviation exceeded 5%. A statistical classification framework was built to diagnose cytomegalovirus status from the catalog of TCR beta chain sequences. A later analysis assigned V and J genes by comparing TCR nucleotide sequences with IMGT/GENE-DB human TR gene sequences. The TCRdist pipeline was used in a later analysis to assign CDR3 sequences and most-parsimonious VDJ recombination scenarios. A later analysis defined each TCR beta chain by its CDR3 amino acid sequence plus V-gene family, and excluded reads lacking a unique V-gene family. To address suspected cross-contamination and a sequencing artifact, a later analysis removed 550 to 750 highly shared, low-generation-probability nucleotide sequences. For each public chain, a later analysis derived a clonal expansion index from normalized ranks of inferred template counts within each repertoire. In a later analysis, generation probabilities were computed using a VDJ recombination model fitted to out-of-frame rearrangements, and the results were checked against IGoR. A later analysis scored TCR-TCR, TCR-HLA and TCR-CMV co-occurrence with hypergeometric tests, applying a repertoire-size bias correction to TCR pairs. In a later analysis, false discovery rates were estimated by permuting HLA or CMV assignments 20 times. In a later analysis, co-occurring TCRs were grouped with DBSCAN, and TCRdist sequence similarity was added when clustering was performed within HLA-allele-positive subsets. Co-occurrence clustering excluded repertoires with fewer than 30,000 or more than 120,000 public chains, plus five with anomalous nucleotide sharing. The source is immuneACCESS, and TCRdb retained only in-frame sequences with V and J called. Part of the clones is not carried over; for the studies checked, unresolved V genes explain less than half of this, and the remainder is unexplained. V, J and clone size were drawn from that table, and D and trimming were deduced from the DNA. The sample records about 73,000 clones, about three quarters of which are singletons. The ten largest clones represent approximately 1% of the sample.

The cohort was made up of about 610 healthy bone marrow donors. At the time of sampling, every cohort member was nominally healthy, though immune exposures that went unrecorded were likely present. The donor tested CMV seronegative, placing the donor among the roughly 350 seronegative members of the cohort. A peripheral blood sample was collected from each donor, and TCR beta sequencing was performed on peripheral blood mononuclear cells. The Qiagen DNeasy Blood Extraction Kit was used to extract genomic DNA from the blood cell samples. With respect to this clone: No cognate antigen has been identified for it. Per-base quality was not reported, and no clone a single base away is much larger than it.

The sequence was obtained from a male donor in good health and CMV-seronegative. The chain couples TRBV27 to TRBJ1-3, and perhaps TRBD1 as D gene, on 6 matching bases. The specimen was PBMCs. For the CDR3, the sequence is CASSVTGFGNTIYF. DNA sequence: TGTGCCAGCAGCGTCACAGGGTTCGGAAACACCATATATTTT.